This T cell receptor beta chain was retrieved from a study of human T cells and chemical hapten exposure. At the level of the study: It was small differences in pooled library volume that mainly caused per-sample TCR yields to vary.

TCRdb passed the RACE reads through MiXCR, listing each CDR3 protein once. The table lists 45,000 to 60,000 distinct CDR3 sequences, 8.5% to 10% of them singletons. Time point reported: pre-sensitization, week 0. The treatment: therapeutic diphenylcyclopropenone sensitization with weekly scalp DPC. Only a few counts were recorded for this clonotype. Germline V gene lookup returns CDR1 SGHKS and CDR2 YYEKEE (reference sequence). The CDR3 is 16 amino acids. Losses at the gene ends were 3 bases for V and 0 bases for J; bases not matched to a gene: 5. The sequence derives from a middle-aged woman with alopecia areata. Some clones in this sample may be carry-over from other donors' samples. The rearrangement links TRBV5-5 to TRBJ1-5; 8 nucleotides align to TRBD1. Source: whole blood, taken in connection with sensitization to the hapten diphenylcyclopropenone (DPC). CDR3 DNA sequence: TGTGCCAGCAGCTCACTGACAGGGGATAGCAATCAGCCCCAGCATTTT. This sequence encodes CASSSLTGDSNQPQHF.